This is a list of T cell receptor beta chains from one sample in a study of CD8 T cells in ankylosing spondylitis. One entry per CDR3 protein, called by TCRdb with MiXCR from the 5' RACE reads. The sample lists approximately 92,000 distinct CDR3 sequences; 8.8% were seen once. Sequencing used blood, either unsorted or a sorted T cell fraction (not recorded which). The receptor source for this set is a male donor with ankylosing spondylitis or in good health (not recorded which). Both conserved end residues are part of each CDR3. A D gene is named only where the DNA matches it firmly. A clone size is listed for some rows: how often the clone was seen (once, few, many), or a class if it is expanded.

clone size	D gene	J gene	V gene	CDR3 protein	CDR3 DNA
many	NA	TRBJ2-2	TRBV20-1	CSARDPRRDTGELFF	TGCAGTGCTAGAGATCCAAGACGGGACACCGGGGAGCTGTTTTTT
many	NA	TRBJ1-1	TRBV5-1	CASSRQNTEAFF	TGCGCCAGCAGCCGACAGAACACTGAAGCTTTCTTT
many	TRBD2	TRBJ2-7	TRBV4-2	CASSQEGTTSYEQYF	TGTGCCAGCAGCCAAGAAGGGACTACTTCCTACGAGCAGTACTTC
few	NA	TRBJ2-4	TRBV28	CASSTLGAKNIQYF	TGTGCCAGCAGTACCCTAGGGGCCAAAAACATTCAGTACTTC
many	NA	TRBJ2-3	TRBV12-3/TRBV12-4	CASTQGGEQYF	TGTGCCAGCACCCAGGGGGGCGAGCAGTATTTT
many	TRBD1	TRBJ1-1	TRBV18	CASSQSTGYVEAFF	TGTGCCAGCTCACAATCGACAGGGTATGTTGAAGCTTTCTTT
many	TRBD2	TRBJ2-3	TRBV5-1	CASSLAGVTDTQYF	TGCGCCAGCAGTCTGGCGGGGGTCACAGATACGCAGTATTTT
many	TRBD2	TRBJ2-3	TRBV15	CATSRKEAGDTDTQYF	TGTGCCACCAGCAGAAAAGAAGCGGGGGACACAGATACGCAGTATTTT
NA	NA	TRBJ1-3	TRBV7-6	CASSLGGNSGNTIYF	TGTGCCAGCAGCTTAGGGGGCAACTCTGGAAACACCATATATTTT
many	NA	TRBJ2-1	TRBV12-3/TRBV12-4	CASSSSRAGFEQFF	TGTGCCAGCAGTTCTTCCCGGGCAGGATTTGAGCAGTTCTTC
many	TRBD1	TRBJ2-2	TRBV19	CASSTPGTGDTGELFF	TGTGCCAGTAGTACCCCCGGGACAGGGGATACCGGGGAGCTGTTTTTT
many	NA	TRBJ2-1	TRBV10-3	CAISESPLAGVVYNEQFF	TGTGCCATCAGTGAGTCCCCGTTGGCAGGGGTGGTCTACAATGAGCAGTTCTTC
few	TRBD2	TRBJ2-1	TRBV7-3	CASSFSGGTLYNEQFF	TGTGCCAGCAGCTTTAGCGGGGGGACACTTTACAATGAGCAGTTCTTC
many	NA	TRBJ2-1	TRBV2	CASSENPRPTWNEQFF	TGTGCCAGCAGTGAAAACCCTCGCCCTACCTGGAATGAGCAGTTCTTC
NA	NA	TRBJ1-5	TRBV7-2	CASSEDSLPNQPQHF	TGTGCCAGCAGCGAGGACAGCCTTCCGAATCAGCCCCAGCATTTT
many	TRBD1	TRBJ1-1	TRBV2	CASSDTTGANTEAFF	TGTGCCAGCAGTGATACTACAGGGGCGAACACTGAAGCTTTCTTT